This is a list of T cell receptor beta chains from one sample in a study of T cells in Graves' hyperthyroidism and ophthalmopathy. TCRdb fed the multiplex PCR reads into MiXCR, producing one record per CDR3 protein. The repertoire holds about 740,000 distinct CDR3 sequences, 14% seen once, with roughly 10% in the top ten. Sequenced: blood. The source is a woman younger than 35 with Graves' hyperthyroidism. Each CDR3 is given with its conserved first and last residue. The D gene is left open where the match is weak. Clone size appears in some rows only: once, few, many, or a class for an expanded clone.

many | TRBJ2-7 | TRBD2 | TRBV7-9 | TGTGCCAGCACCCCTTTCCGGGGGGGGCCTTACGAGCAGTACTTC | CASTPFRGGPYEQYF
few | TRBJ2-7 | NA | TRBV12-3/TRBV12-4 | TGTGCCAGCAGACCACCCTGGGCGTCCTTGGAGCAGTACTTC | CASRPPWASLEQYF
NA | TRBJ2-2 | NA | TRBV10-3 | TGTGCCATCAGGAGTACCCAGGGGGGAGACACCGGGGAGCTGTTTTTT | CAIRSTQGGDTGELFF
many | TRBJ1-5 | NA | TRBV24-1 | TGTGCCACCAGTGATTCCTGGGGTACCCAGCATTTT | CATSDSWGTQHF
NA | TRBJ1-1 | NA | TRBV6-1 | TGTGCCAGCAGTGACGCAGACACTGCCTGGGGGGCTTTCTTT | CASSDADTAWGAFF
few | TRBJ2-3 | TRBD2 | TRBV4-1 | TGCGCCAGCAGCCAAGATATCCCTCTAGCGGGCACAGATACGCAGTATTTT | CASSQDIPLAGTDTQYF
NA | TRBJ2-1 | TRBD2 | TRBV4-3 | TGCGCCAGCAGCCTTCTAGCGGGGAGGACCTACAATGAGCAGTTCTTC | CASSLLAGRTYNEQFF
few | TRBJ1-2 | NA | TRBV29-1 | TGCAGCGTTCGTAGCGTTGCTAACTATGGCTACACCTTC | CSVRSVANYGYTF
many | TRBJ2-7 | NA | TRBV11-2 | TGTGCCAGCAGCCTAAGACCCGGGACACTCTCCTACGAGCAGTACTTC | CASSLRPGTLSYEQYF
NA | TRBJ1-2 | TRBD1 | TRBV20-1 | TGCAGTGCTGTCGTAACCGGGACAGGGACCGTGTTGGCTGGCTACACCTTC | CSAVVTGTGTVLAGYTF
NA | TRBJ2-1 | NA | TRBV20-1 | TGCAGTGCTAGTTGGGGGAGCTCCTACAATGAGCAGTTCTTC | CSASWGSSYNEQFF
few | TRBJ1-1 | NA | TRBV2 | TGTGCCAGCACCTACAGGGCGTACACTGAAGCTTCCTTT | CASTYRAYTEASF
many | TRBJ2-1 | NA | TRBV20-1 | TGCAGTGCTAGCCCTTACAATGAGCAGTTCTTC | CSASPYNEQFF
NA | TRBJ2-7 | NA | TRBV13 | TGTGCCAGCAGCGGCGGGACCGGCTACGAGCAGTACTTC | CASSGGTGYEQYF
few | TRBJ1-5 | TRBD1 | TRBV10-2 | TGCGCCAGCAGTGGTACAGGGGCAACTCAGCCCCAGCATTTT | CASSGTGATQPQHF
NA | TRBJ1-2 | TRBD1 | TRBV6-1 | TGTGCCAGCAGTGCACGACAGGGGGGGAGCTATGGCTACACCTTC | CASSARQGGSYGYTF
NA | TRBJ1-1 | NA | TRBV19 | TGTGCCAGCAAGACAGGTTCCCGCACTGAAGCTTTCTTT | CASKTGSRTEAFF
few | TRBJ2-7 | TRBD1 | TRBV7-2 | TGTGCAAGCGCCCCAGGACAGGGCTCCTACGAGCAGTACTTC | CASAPGQGSYEQYF
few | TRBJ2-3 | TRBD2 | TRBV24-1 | TGTGCCACCAGTGACCTTAGCGGGAGAGGGGGGCTCGGCACAGATACGCAGTATTTT | CATSDLSGRGGLGTDTQYF
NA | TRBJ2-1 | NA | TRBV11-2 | TGTGCCAGCAGCCCCCTTTTGGGGTCCTCCTACAATGAGCAGTTCTTC | CASSPLLGSSYNEQFF
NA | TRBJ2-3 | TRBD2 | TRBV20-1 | TGCAGTGCTAGAGATGCCAGCGGGAGAGGTGCAGATACGCAGTATTTT | CSARDASGRGADTQYF
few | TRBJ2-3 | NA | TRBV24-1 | TGTGCCACCAGTGACCCCGGGACGGAGGGGACGGATACGCAGTATTTT | CATSDPGTEGTDTQYF
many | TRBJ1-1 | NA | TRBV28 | TGTGCCAGCACCTTCACCCCAGGGTGGGACACTGAAGCTTTCTTT | CASTFTPGWDTEAFF
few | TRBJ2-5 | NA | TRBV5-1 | TGCGCCAGTCAGCAGAGGAGTCGAGAAGAGACCCAGTACTTC | CASQQRSREETQYF
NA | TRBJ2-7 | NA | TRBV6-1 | TGTGCCAGCAGTCCCGACCTTGCGCAAAGGCAGTACTTC | CASSPDLAQRQYF
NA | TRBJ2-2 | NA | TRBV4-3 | TGCGCCAGCAGCCAAGAGAGGAGGGGTCCCGCCCGTATAACCGGGGAGCTGTTTTTT | CASSQERRGPARITGELFF